The source of this T cell receptor beta chain is a study of shared clonotypes between healthy human individuals. Sequencing used immunoSEQ multiplex PCR; TCRdb keeps in-frame clones, though not all of them. The table records 1,400,000 or so clones, around 98.5% of them present only once. The V gene lost 6 bases and the J gene lost 3 bases, with 15 bases spanning the gap. Germline V CDR1 and CDR2: SNHLY, FYNNEI. The length of the CDR3 is 15 residues. This chain links TRBV2 with TRBJ1-5; D possibly corresponds to TRBD1 (5 bases). Sequencing was performed on naive CD4+ T cells sorted from blood. Specified subset: CD45RA+ positively selected. The TCR originated in a man younger than 40 in good health. CDR3 protein: CASSRDRLNNQPQHF. As DNA, the CDR3 is TGTGCCAGCAGCCGAGACAGACTCAACAATCAGCCCCAGCATTTT.